These 12 T cell receptor beta chains were all obtained from the same sample, sequenced in a study of PD-L1 blockade in urothelial cancer (dated by TCRdb to 2016 to 2017). The method was the immunoSEQ multiplex PCR assay. What TCRdb holds here is the immuneACCESS table cut down to in-frame rearrangements. Part of the clones is not present; checked against another copy, under half of the missing clones reflect an unresolved V gene, and the others are unexplained. The sample includes 35,000 or so clones, with around 33% observed a single time. The leading ten clones occupy around 10% of the sample. Interpreted using the paper, the time point label stands for: pretreatment tumor sample. The source material was tumor tissue, sampled before atezolizumab (anti-PD-L1) treatment. Receptors were obtained from a man between 60 and 75 years old with urothelial cancer.

This sequence joins TRBV9 and TRBJ1-3; maybe TRBD1 (5 bases). From germline, CDR1 is SGDLS and CDR2 YYNGEE. This CDR3 spans 17 amino acids. Trimming left V 5 bases short and J 0 bases short, with 18 bases between. The CDR3 DNA is TGTGCCAGCAGTGGTGGGAGGGGAACTATCTCTGGAAACACCATATATTTT. Protein product: CASSGGRGTISGNTIYF. The variable domain in full, with the rest retrieved from reference TRBV9 and TRBJ1-3, is DSGVTQTPKHLITATGQRVTLRCSPRSGDLSVYWYQQSLDQGLQFLIQYYNGEERAKGNILERFSAQQFPDLHSELNLSSLELGDSALYFCASSGGRGTISGNTIYFGEGSWLTVV.

This clone appeared a single time. J is TRBJ2-7 and V is TRBV29-1; D possibly matches TRBD1 or TRBD2 (5 bases each). Trimming shortened V by 6 bases and J by 4 bases, and 16 bases separated the two germline ends. The CDR3 has 13 amino acids. Germline V CDR1 and CDR2: SQVTM, ANQGSEA. CDR3 protein: CSVTGTSRYEQYF. In DNA form, the CDR3 reads TGCAGCGTAACCGGGACCTCTCGGTACGAGCAGTACTTC.

This chain connects TRBV6-8 to TRBJ2-2; D possibly corresponds to TRBD2 (7 bases). Germline V gene data show CDR1 as MNHGY and CDR2 as SAAAGT. V lost 9 bases and J lost 3, with 17 bases in between. The CDR3 consists of 15 residues. The chain's CDR3 is CASTGGARYTGELFF. Written as DNA, the CDR3 is TGTGCCAGTACTGGGGGGGCTCGATACACCGGGGAGCTGTTTTTT.

The J gene is TRBJ2-7, the V gene TRBV12-5; D possibly corresponds to TRBD2 (5 bases). CDR1 and CDR2 from the germline V gene are LGHNT and FRNRAP. Trimming shortened V by 2 bases and J by 3 bases, and 8 bases separated the two germline ends. The CDR3 is 13 amino acids. CDR3 sequence: CASGLSGDYEQYF. CDR3 coding DNA: TGTGCTAGTGGTTTGAGCGGAGACTACGAGCAGTACTTC. Full variable domain (outside the CDR3, taken from reference TRBV12-5 and TRBJ2-7): DARVTQTPRHKVTEMGQEVTMRCQPILGHNTVFWYRQTMMQGLELLAYFRNRAPLDDSGMPKDRFSAEMPDATLATLKIQPSEPRDSAVYFCASGLSGDYEQYFGPGTRLTVT.

This chain connects TRBV11-3 to TRBJ1-1; no definite D call. The CDR3 is 14 residues long. Germline-derived CDR1 and CDR2 are SGHNT and YENEEA. V was shortened by 3 bases and J by 2 bases, with 10 bases between the two germline ends. The CDR3 DNA reads as TGTGCCAGCAGCTTCCAGGATATCAACACTGAAGCTTTCTTT. Translated: CASSFQDINTEAFF.

This clone was detected many times. This chain connects TRBV6-8 to TRBJ1-1; D not resolved. In germline, CDR1 is MNHGY, CDR2 SAAAGT. V lost 6 bases to trimming and J lost 1 base, with 6 bases between them. The CDR3 spans 12 residues. CDR3 nucleotide sequence: TGTGCCAGCAGAGAAACGAACACTGAAGCTTTCTTT. Translation gives CASRETNTEAFF.

The chain joins TRBV12-2 to TRBJ2-3. TRBV12-2 is annotated as a pseudogene. There are 15 residues in the CDR3. The CDR3 spells CASRLPRTATDTQYF. CDR3 DNA: TGTGCAAGTCGCTTACCCCGGACGGCCACAGATACGCAGTATTTT.

V is TRBV6-8 and J is TRBJ1-2; 9 bases match TRBD1. CDR3 length: 19 amino acids. From germline, CDR1 is MNHGY and CDR2 SAAAGT. The ends lost 0 bases at V and 3 bases at J; junction bases unmatched: 14. CDR3: CASSYSIPLTGGFDYGYTF. CDR3 DNA: TGTGCCAGCAGTTACTCCATCCCCTTAACAGGGGGCTTCGACTATGGCTACACCTTC.

The genes are TRBV28 and TRBJ2-7; D gene ambiguous. This CDR3 has 12 amino acids. V was shortened by 6 bases and J by 2 bases, with 8 bases between the two germline ends. Germline CDR1 MDHEN, CDR2 SYDVKM. Here the CDR3 DNA reads TGTGCCAGCAGATCTTCCACCTACGAGCAGTACTTC. Protein product: CASRSSTYEQYF.

This sequence joins TRBV19 and TRBJ1-2, with D perhaps TRBD1 (6 bases). Trimming shortened V by 4 bases and J by 3 bases, and 15 bases separated the two germline ends. The CDR3 length is 15 residues. Germline assignment: CDR1 LNHDA and CDR2 SQIVND (reference sequence). The CDR3 DNA follows: TGTGCCAGTAGTAGGCGGGGGCAGGTCGACTATGGCTACACCTTC. Translation: CASSRRGQVDYGYTF.

The rearrangement joins TRBV25-1 to TRBJ1-2; 8 nucleotides agree with TRBD1. The length of the CDR3 is 13 residues. Trimming removed 7 bases from V and 8 bases from J; junction bases left unmatched: 9. From germline, CDR1 is MGHDK and CDR2 SYGVNS. The CDR3 DNA reads TGTGCCAGCACATACGGGACAGGAGGCGGCTACACCTTC. It specifies CASTYGTGGGYTF.

In this sample, this clone turned up a few times. The chain joins TRBV18 to TRBJ1-2; D not certain. Germline-derived CDR1 and CDR2 are KGHSH and LQKENI. Trimming removed 3 bases from V and 2 bases from J, with 7 bases in between. The CDR3 totals 13 residues. CDR3 in DNA: TGTGCCAGCTCACCGGACGGAAACTATGGCTACACCTTC. Its protein is CASSPDGNYGYTF.